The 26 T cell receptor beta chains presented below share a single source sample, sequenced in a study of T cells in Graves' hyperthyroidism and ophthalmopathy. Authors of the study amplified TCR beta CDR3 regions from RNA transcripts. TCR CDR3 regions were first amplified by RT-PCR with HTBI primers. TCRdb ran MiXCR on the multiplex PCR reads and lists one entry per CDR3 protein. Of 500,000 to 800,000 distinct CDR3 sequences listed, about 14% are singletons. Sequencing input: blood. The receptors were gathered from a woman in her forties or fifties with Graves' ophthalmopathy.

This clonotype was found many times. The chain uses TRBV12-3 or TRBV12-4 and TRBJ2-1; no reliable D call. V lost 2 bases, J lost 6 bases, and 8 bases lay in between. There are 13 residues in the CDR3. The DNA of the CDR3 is TGTGCCAGCAGTTTATTAGATAGCAATGAGCAGTTCTTC. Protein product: CASSLLDSNEQFF.

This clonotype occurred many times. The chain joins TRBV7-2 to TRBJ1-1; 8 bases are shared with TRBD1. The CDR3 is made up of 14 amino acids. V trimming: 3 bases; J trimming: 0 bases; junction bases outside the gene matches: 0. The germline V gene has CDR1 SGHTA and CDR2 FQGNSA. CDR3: CASSLTGVNTEAFF. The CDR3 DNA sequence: TGTGCCAGCAGCTTGACAGGGGTGAACACTGAAGCTTTCTTT.

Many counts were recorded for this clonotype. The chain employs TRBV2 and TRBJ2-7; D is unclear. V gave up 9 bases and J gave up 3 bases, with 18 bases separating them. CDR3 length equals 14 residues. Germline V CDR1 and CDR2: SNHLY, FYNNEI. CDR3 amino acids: CASRGTEKYYEQYF. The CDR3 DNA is TGTGCCAGTAGAGGTACAGAGAAATACTACGAGCAGTACTTC.

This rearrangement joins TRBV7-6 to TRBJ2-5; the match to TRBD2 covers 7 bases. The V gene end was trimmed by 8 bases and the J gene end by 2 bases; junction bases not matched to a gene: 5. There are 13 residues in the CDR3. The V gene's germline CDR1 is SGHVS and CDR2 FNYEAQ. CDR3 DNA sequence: TGTGCCAGCTGTAGCGGGCCTCAAGAGACCCAGTACTTC. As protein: CASCSGPQETQYF.

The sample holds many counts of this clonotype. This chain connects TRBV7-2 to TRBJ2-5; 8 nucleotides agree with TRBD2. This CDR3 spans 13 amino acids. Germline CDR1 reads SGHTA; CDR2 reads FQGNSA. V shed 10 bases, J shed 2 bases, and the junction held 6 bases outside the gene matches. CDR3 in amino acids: CATGTRNQETQYF. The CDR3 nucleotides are TGTGCCACCGGGACTAGGAATCAAGAGACCCAGTACTTC.

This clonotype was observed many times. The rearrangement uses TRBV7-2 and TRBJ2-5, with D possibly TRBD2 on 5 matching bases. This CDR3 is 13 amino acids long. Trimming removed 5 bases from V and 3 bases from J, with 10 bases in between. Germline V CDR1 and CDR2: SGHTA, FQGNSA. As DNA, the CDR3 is TGTGCCAGCAGCCCGGGATCTAAAGAGACCCAGTACTTC. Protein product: CASSPGSKETQYF. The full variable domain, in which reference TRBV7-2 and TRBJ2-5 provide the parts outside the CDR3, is GAGVSQSPSNKVTEKGKDVELRCDPISGHTALYWYRQSLGQGLEFLIYFQGNSAPDKSGLPSDRFSAERTGGSVSTLTIQRTQQEDSAVYLCASSPGSKETQYFGPGTRLLVL.

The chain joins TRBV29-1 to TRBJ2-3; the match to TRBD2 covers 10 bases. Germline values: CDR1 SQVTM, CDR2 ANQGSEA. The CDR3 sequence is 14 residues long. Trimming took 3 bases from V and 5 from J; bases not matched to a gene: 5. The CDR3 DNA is TGCAGCGTTGACACTAGCGGGACGGGAGATACGCAGTATTTT. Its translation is CSVDTSGTGDTQYF.

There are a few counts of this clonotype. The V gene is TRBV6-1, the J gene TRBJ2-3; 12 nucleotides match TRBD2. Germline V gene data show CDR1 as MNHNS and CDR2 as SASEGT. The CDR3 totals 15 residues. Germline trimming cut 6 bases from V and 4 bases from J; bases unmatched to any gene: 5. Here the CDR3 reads CASRLAGGPADTQYF. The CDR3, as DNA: TGTGCCAGCAGACTAGCGGGAGGCCCGGCAGATACGCAGTATTTT.

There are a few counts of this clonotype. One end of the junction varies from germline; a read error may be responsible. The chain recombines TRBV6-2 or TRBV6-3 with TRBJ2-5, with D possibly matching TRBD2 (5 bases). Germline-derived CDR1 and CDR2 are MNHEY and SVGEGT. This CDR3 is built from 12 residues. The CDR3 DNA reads TGTGCCAGCAGTTACTCGACCGGGATCAAGCACTTC. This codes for CASSYSTGIKHF.

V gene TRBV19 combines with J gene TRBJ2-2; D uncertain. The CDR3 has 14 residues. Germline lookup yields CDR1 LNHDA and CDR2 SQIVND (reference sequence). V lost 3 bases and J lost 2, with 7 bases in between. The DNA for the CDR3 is TGTGCCAGTAGTATTTACAGCAACACCGGGGAGCTGTTTTTT. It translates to CASSIYSNTGELFF.

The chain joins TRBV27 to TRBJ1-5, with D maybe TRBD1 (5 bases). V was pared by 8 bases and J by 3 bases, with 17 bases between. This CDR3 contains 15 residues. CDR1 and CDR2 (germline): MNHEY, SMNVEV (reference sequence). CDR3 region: CASRIGGAVNQPQHF. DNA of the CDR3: TGTGCCAGCCGTATTGGCGGGGCAGTCAATCAGCCCCAGCATTTT.

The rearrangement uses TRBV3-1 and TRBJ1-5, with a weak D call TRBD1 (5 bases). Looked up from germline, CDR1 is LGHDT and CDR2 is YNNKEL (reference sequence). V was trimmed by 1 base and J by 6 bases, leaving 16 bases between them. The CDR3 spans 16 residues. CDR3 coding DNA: TGTGCCAGCAGCCAAGGCGGGTTGGGGCGACGTCAGCCCCAGCATTTT. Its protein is CASSQGGLGRRQPQHF.

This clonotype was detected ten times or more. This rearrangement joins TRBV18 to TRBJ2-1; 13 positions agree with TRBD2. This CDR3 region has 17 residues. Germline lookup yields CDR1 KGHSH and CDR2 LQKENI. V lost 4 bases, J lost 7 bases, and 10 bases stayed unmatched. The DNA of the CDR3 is TGTGCCAGCTCACAGAATGCGGGACTAGCGGGATCTAATGAGCAGTTCTTC. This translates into CASSQNAGLAGSNEQFF. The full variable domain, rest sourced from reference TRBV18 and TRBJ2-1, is NAGVMQNPRHLVRRRGQEARLRCSPMKGHSHVYWYRQLPEEGLKFMVYLQKENIIDESGMPKERFSAEFPKEGPSILRIQQVVRGDSAAYFCASSQNAGLAGSNEQFFGPGTRLTVL.

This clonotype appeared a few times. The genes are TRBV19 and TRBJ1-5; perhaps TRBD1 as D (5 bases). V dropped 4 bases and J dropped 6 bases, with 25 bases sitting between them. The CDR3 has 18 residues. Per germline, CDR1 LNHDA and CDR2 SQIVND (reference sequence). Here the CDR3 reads CASSTLGTRLGGGQPQHF. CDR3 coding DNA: TGTGCCAGTAGTACTTTGGGGACTCGACTCGGGGGTGGTCAGCCCCAGCATTTT. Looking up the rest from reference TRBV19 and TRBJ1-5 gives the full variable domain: DGGITQSPKYLFRKEGQNVTLSCEQNLNHDAMYWYRQDPGQGLRLIYYSQIVNDFQKGDIAEGYSVSREKKESFPLTVTSAQKNPTAFYLCASSTLGTRLGGGQPQHFGDGTRLSIL.

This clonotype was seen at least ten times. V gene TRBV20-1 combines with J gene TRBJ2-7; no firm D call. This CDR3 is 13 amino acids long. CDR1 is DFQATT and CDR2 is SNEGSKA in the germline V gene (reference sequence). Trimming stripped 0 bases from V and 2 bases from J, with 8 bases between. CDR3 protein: CSARESEPYEQYF. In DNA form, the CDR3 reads TGCAGTGCTAGAGAATCGGAGCCCTACGAGCAGTACTTC.

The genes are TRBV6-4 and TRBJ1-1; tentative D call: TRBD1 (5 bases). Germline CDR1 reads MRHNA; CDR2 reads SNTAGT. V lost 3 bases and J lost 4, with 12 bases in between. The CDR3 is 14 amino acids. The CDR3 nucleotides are TGTGCCAGCAGTGAGGGGGGGGTGGGCACTGAAGCTTTCTTT. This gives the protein CASSEGGVGTEAFF.

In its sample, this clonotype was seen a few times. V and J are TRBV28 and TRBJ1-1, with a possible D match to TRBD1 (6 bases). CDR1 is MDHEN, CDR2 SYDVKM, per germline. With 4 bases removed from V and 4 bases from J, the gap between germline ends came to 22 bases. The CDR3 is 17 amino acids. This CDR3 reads CASSSNRGTAMGTEAFF. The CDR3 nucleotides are TGTGCCAGCAGTTCAAATAGGGGGACCGCGATGGGCACTGAAGCTTTCTTT. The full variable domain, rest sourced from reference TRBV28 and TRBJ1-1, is DVKVTQSSRYLVKRTGEKVFLECVQDMDHENMFWYRQDPGLGLRLIYFSYDVKMKEKGDIPEGYSVSREKKERFSLILESASTNQTSMYLCASSSNRGTAMGTEAFFGQGTRLTVV.

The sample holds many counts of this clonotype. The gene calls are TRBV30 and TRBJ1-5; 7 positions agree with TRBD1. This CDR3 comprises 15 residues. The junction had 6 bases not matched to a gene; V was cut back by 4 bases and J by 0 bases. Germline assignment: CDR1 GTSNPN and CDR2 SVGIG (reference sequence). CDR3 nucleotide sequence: TGTGCCTGGACTACGGGACAGACTAGCAATCAGCCCCAGCATTTT. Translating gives CAWTTGQTSNQPQHF.

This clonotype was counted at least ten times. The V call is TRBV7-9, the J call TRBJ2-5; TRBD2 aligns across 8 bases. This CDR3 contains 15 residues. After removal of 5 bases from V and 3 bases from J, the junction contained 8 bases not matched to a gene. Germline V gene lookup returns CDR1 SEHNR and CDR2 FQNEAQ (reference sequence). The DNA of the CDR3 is TGTGCCAGCAGCCCCCGTGGTAGCGGGAAAGAGACCCAGTACTTC. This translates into CASSPRGSGKETQYF.

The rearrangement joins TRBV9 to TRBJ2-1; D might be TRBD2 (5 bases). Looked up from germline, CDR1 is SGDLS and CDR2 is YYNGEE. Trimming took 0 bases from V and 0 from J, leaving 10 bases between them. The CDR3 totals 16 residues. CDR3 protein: CASSVASRISYNEQFF. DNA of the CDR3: TGTGCCAGCAGCGTAGCTAGCCGTATCTCCTACAATGAGCAGTTCTTC.

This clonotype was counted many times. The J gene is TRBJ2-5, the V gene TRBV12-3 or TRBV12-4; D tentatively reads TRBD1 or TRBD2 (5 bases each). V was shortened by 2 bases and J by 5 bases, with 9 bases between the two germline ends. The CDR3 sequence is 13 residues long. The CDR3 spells CASSLFEGETQYF. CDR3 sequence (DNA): TGTGCCAGCAGTTTATTCGAGGGGGAGACCCAGTACTTC.

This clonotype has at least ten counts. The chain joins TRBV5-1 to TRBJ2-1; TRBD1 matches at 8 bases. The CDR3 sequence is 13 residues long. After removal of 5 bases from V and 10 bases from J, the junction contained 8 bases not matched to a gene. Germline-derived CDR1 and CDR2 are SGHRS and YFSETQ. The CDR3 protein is CASRRTGRWEQFF. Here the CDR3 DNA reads TGCGCCAGCAGGAGGACAGGGCGCTGGGAGCAGTTCTTC.

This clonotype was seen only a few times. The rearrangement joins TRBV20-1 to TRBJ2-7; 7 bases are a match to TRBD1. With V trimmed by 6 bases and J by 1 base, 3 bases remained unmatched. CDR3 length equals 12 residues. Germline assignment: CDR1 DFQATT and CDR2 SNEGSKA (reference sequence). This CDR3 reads CSAGTDSYEQYF. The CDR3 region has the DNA TGCAGTGCCGGGACAGATTCCTACGAGCAGTACTTC.

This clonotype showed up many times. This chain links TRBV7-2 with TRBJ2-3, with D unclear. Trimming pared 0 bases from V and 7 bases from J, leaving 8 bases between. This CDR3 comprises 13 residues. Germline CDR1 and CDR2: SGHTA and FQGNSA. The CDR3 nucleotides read TGTGCCAGCAGCTTAGCGAGGTGGAATACGCAGTATTTT. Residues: CASSLARWNTQYF.

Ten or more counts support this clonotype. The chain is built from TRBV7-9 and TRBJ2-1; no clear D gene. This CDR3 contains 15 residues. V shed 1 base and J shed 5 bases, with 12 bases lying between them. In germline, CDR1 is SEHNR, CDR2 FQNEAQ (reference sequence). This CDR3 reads CASSLVGSPHNEQFF. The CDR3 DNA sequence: TGTGCCAGCAGCTTAGTGGGGTCCCCCCACAATGAGCAGTTCTTC.

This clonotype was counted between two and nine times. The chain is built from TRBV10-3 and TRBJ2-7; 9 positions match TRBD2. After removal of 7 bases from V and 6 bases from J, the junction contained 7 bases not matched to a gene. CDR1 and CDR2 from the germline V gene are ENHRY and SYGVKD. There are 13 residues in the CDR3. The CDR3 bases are TGTGCCATCAACCCTAGCGGGGAGGGCGAGCAGTACTTC. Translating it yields CAINPSGEGEQYF.